The source of this TCR beta chain is a study of cytotoxic CD8 clonotypes in ibrutinib-treated CLL. Study-wide background: Partial response occurred in roughly 24 patients and complete response in 2; at median approximately 65 months, around 15 remained remitted and approximately 12 progressed. An average of around 250,000 productive templates and about 100,000 productive rearrangements was obtained per sample. Whole-study results and caveats: At progression, clonality fell back toward baseline after rising at ibrutinib response. Public clonotypes occurred uncommonly; on treatment, they contracted or remained stable.

As for this clone: Its specificity is unknown.

TCRdb keeps only in-frame clones here, not all; method: immunoSEQ multiplex PCR. This sample has some 29,000 clones, with 62% found just once. The source is a human donor with chronic lymphocytic leukemia. The sample was PBMCs, taken before ibrutinib treatment.

CDR3 in amino acids: CASSVVSTTVETQYF. CDR3 DNA sequence: TGTGCCAGCAGCGTAGTATCGACGACCGTAGAGACCCAGTACTTC. The J gene is TRBJ2-5, the V gene TRBV9; D remains ambiguous. Germline CDR1 SGDLS, CDR2 YYNGEE. This CDR3 is built from 15 residues. V gave up 0 bases and J gave up 4 bases, with 13 bases separating them.